These 32 T cell receptor beta chains came from one sample sequenced in a study of control samples from healthy donors and cancer patients (dated by TCRdb to 2020 to 2021). Library preparation employed the immunoSEQ multiplex PCR assay. Imported from immuneACCESS, the table was reduced by TCRdb to in-frame sequences with V and J called. These copies leave out some clones; in studies compared against another copy, an unresolved V gene accounts for under half, and the cause of the remainder is not known. The sample data list roughly 180,000 clones, and roughly 95% of these were observed just once. About 4% of the sample is taken by the ten largest. The sequencing sample was made of blood. The receptors stem from a woman aged 60-70 years in good health.

The gene calls are TRBV11-3 and TRBJ2-1; TRBD2 might be the D (6 bases). V lost 5 bases to trimming and J lost 5 bases, with 16 bases between them. The CDR3 covers 15 residues. Germline CDR1 is SGHNT and CDR2 is YENEEA. The CDR3 region is CASSPPGLGNNEQFF. DNA for the CDR3: TGTGCCAGCAGCCCCCCGGGACTCGGTAACAATGAGCAGTTCTTC.

The CDR3 nucleotides are TGTGCCAGCAGTGTGGATCCCTTCAGCCTACGAGAGCAGTACTTC. It specifies CASSVDPFSLREQYF. The V and J genes are TRBV27 and TRBJ2-7; no definite D call. This CDR3 contains 15 residues. CDR1 is MNHEY and CDR2 is SMNVEV in the germline V gene (reference sequence). The V and J ends lost 5 bases and 7 bases respectively, with 21 bases between them.

This clone was counted once. CDR3 in amino acids: CASSEPGQGLLEQYF. CDR3 nucleotide sequence: TGTGCCAGCAGTGAGCCGGGACAGGGGCTGCTCGAGCAGTACTTC. V is TRBV6-1 and J is TRBJ2-7; 10 bases agree with TRBD1. The CDR3 loop spans 15 amino acids. The germline V gene has CDR1 MNHNS and CDR2 SASEGT. V lost 3 bases to trimming and J lost 6 bases; unmatched junction nucleotides: 8.

The V gene is TRBV3-1 (or the pseudogene TRBV3-2), the J gene TRBJ2-2; 7 nucleotides line up with TRBD1. The CDR3 length is 16 residues. The V and J ends lost 4 bases and 0 bases, in that order; junction bases with no gene match: 5. The germline CDR1 and CDR2 sequences are LGHDT and YNNKEL (reference sequence). Here the CDR3 DNA reads TGTGCCAGCAGCCCGAGGACAGGTGCGAACACCGGGGAGCTGTTTTTT. This gives the protein CASSPRTGANTGELFF.

The CDR3 DNA follows: TGTGCCAGCAGTCCCTCGACAGGGCTCGGCTACACCTTC. Its translation is CASSPSTGLGYTF. V usage is TRBV27 and J usage is TRBJ1-2, with 7 bases that match TRBD1. This CDR3 is built from 13 residues. Germline V CDR1 and CDR2: MNHEY, SMNVEV (reference sequence). Unmatched junction bases numbered 8, after V lost 5 bases and J lost 8 bases.

This chain connects TRBV6-2 or TRBV6-3 to TRBJ1-1; no firm D call. Germline assignment: CDR1 MNHEY and CDR2 SVGEGT. The V end was cut by 5 bases, the J end by 4 bases, with 14 bases between. There are 14 residues in the CDR3. Here the CDR3 reads CASSPQRGGTEAFF. CDR3 nucleotides: TGTGCCAGCAGTCCCCAGCGGGGAGGCACTGAAGCTTTCTTT.

J is TRBJ2-1 and V is TRBV4-3, with D perhaps matching TRBD1 (6 bases). Germline CDR1 is LGHNA and CDR2 is YSLEER. Trimming pared 3 bases from V and 8 bases from J, leaving 23 bases between. The CDR3 contains 17 residues. CDR3 amino acids: CASSQKTGTFQSDEQFF. CDR3 DNA sequence: TGCGCCAGCAGCCAGAAAACCGGGACATTCCAATCGGATGAGCAGTTCTTC.

This chain uses TRBV6-5 with TRBJ1-2; no firm D call. The germline gives CDR1 MNHEY, CDR2 SVGAGI. The V and J ends lost 0 bases and 3 bases respectively, with 8 bases between them. This CDR3 has 14 residues. The CDR3 loop reads CASSYSGGHYGYTF. DNA of the CDR3: TGTGCCAGCAGTTACTCGGGAGGCCACTATGGCTACACCTTC.

The chain carries TRBV14 and TRBJ2-7; 9 bases are a match to TRBD1. Trimming took 5 bases from V and 0 from J; bases not matched to a gene: 2. CDR3 length: 14 amino acids. Looked up from germline, CDR1 is SGHDN and CDR2 is FVKESK. The CDR3 nucleotides read TGTGCCAGCAGCTGGGACAGGGCCTCCTACGAGCAGTACTTC. The encoded protein is CASSWDRASYEQYF.

V and J are TRBV7-9 and TRBJ2-2; D may be TRBD2 (5 bases). Germline lookup yields CDR1 SEHNR and CDR2 FQNEAQ (reference sequence). The CDR3 covers 13 residues. Trimming left V 3 bases short and J 7 bases short, with 9 bases between. The chain's CDR3 is CASSFPGLGELFF. The CDR3 bases are TGTGCCAGCAGCTTTCCCGGACTCGGGGAGCTGTTTTTT.

The genes are TRBV7-2 and TRBJ1-1; 9 bases map to TRBD1. After removal of 3 bases from V and 3 bases from J, the junction contained 2 bases not matched to a gene. CDR1 is SGHTA and CDR2 is FQGNSA in the germline V gene. The CDR3 runs 14 residues. The CDR3 DNA reads TGTGCCAGCAGCTTGGACAGGGGAGACACTGAAGCTTTCTTT. Protein product: CASSLDRGDTEAFF. Based on the CDR3 plus reference TRBV7-2 and TRBJ1-1, the full variable domain is GAGVSQSPSNKVTEKGKDVELRCDPISGHTALYWYRQSLGQGLEFLIYFQGNSAPDKSGLPSDRFSAERTGGSVSTLTIQRTQQEDSAVYLCASSLDRGDTEAFFGQGTRLTVV.

This chain connects TRBV6-5 to TRBJ1-5; possibly TRBD1 for D (6 bases). The germline V gene encodes CDR1 MNHEY and CDR2 SVGAGI. The CDR3 is 13 residues long. The ends were cut back, 6 bases at V and 6 bases at J, with 12 bases in the middle. CDR3 residues: CASSNRVGQPQHF. The CDR3 nucleotides are TGTGCCAGCAGCAACAGGGTGGGTCAGCCCCAGCATTTT.

The chain is built from TRBV19 and TRBJ1-2; D unclear. This CDR3 has 13 amino acids. Per the germline V gene, CDR1 is LNHDA and CDR2 is SQIVND (reference sequence). Trimming pared 5 bases from V and 4 bases from J, leaving 11 bases between. CDR3 region: CASSEGSGYGYTF. DNA of the CDR3: TGTGCCAGTAGTGAGGGCTCGGGCTATGGCTACACCTTC.

This chain uses TRBV5-4 with TRBJ2-1; D gene uncertain. CDR1 is SGHNT and CDR2 is YYREEE in the germline V gene (reference sequence). CDR3 length equals 13 residues. Trimming stripped 0 bases from V and 4 bases from J, with 5 bases between. The CDR3 region is CASSLVLYNEQFF. In nucleotides, the CDR3 is TGTGCCAGCAGCTTGGTTCTTTACAATGAGCAGTTCTTC.

The gene calls are TRBV5-4 and TRBJ1-2; D uncertain. V was pared by 0 bases and J by 1 base, with 13 bases between. The germline V gene has CDR1 SGHNT and CDR2 YYREEE (reference sequence). This CDR3 spans 16 amino acids. The DNA for the CDR3 is TGTGCCAGCAGCTTGGTTCGGGGTATCGGTAACTATGGCTACACCTTC. Amino acids: CASSLVRGIGNYGYTF.

This clone has just one count. This chain uses TRBV9 with TRBJ1-6, with D unclear. In germline, CDR1 is SGDLS, CDR2 YYNGEE. The ends were cut back, 0 bases at V and 5 bases at J, with 6 bases in the middle. The CDR3 contains 14 residues. CDR3 DNA: TGTGCCAGCAGCGTAGAGACGGATAATTCACCCCTCCACTTT. As protein: CASSVETDNSPLHF.

V usage is TRBV7-9 and J usage is TRBJ1-1; maybe TRBD1 (5 bases). Trimming took 5 bases from V and 2 from J, leaving 12 bases between them. The CDR3 consists of 14 residues. Germline-derived CDR1 and CDR2 are SEHNR and FQNEAQ (reference sequence). The CDR3 coding sequence is TGTGCCAGCAGCATGACAGCACTAAACACTGAAGCTTTCTTT. Protein product: CASSMTALNTEAFF.

The chain recombines TRBV6-2 or TRBV6-3 with TRBJ1-2, with TRBD1 as a possible D gene (5 bases). The CDR3 contains 12 residues. Germline-derived CDR1 and CDR2 are MNHEY and SVGEGT. The V gene lost 6 bases and the J gene lost 3 bases, with 8 bases spanning the gap. This chain's CDR3 is CASSQTDYGYTF. The CDR3 DNA sequence: TGTGCCAGCAGCCAGACAGACTATGGCTACACCTTC.

This clone was seen just once. The chain has TRBV19 and TRBJ2-5, with TRBD2 identical over 9 bases. Germline V gene sequence: CDR1 LNHDA, CDR2 SQIVND (reference sequence). V lost 5 bases to trimming and J lost 1 base; unmatched junction nucleotides: 8. The CDR3 has 16 residues. CDR3 residues: CASSRGGGGSQETQYF. The CDR3 DNA is TGTGCCAGTAGTCGCGGGGGGGGAGGTTCCCAAGAGACCCAGTACTTC.

The chain couples TRBV6-2 or TRBV6-3 to TRBJ1-5; a weak D match, TRBD1 (5 bases). Trimming removed 0 bases at V and 4 bases at J, with 13 bases between. Per the germline V gene, CDR1 is MNHEY and CDR2 is SVGEGT. The CDR3 sequence is 16 residues long. CDR3 coding DNA: TGTGCCAGCAGTTACTCTCTCAGGGAGAGAAATCAGCCCCAGCATTTT. Its translation is CASSYSLRERNQPQHF.

V gene TRBV10-3 combines with J gene TRBJ1-4, with 9 bases that match TRBD1. From germline, CDR1 is ENHRY and CDR2 SYGVKD. The J segment lost 8 bases and the V segment lost 7 bases, leaving 5 bases of the junction unmatched. The CDR3 totals 13 residues. This CDR3 reads CAIKGQGGEKLFF. In DNA form, the CDR3 reads TGTGCCATCAAGGGACAGGGTGGAGAAAAACTGTTTTTT.

This chain uses TRBV19 with TRBJ2-6; D may be TRBD1 (5 bases). The CDR3 is 18 residues long. V lost 1 base and J 4 bases, leaving 17 bases between the germline ends. Germline CDR1 LNHDA, CDR2 SQIVND (reference sequence). The CDR3 nucleotides read TGTGCCAGTAGTATAGGTTGGGGCGGTACAGGAGGGGCCAACGTCCTGACTTTC. Translation gives CASSIGWGGTGGANVLTF. The complete variable domain, with remaining parts taken from reference TRBV19 and TRBJ2-6, reads DGGITQSPKYLFRKEGQNVTLSCEQNLNHDAMYWYRQDPGQGLRLIYYSQIVNDFQKGDIAEGYSVSREKKESFPLTVTSAQKNPTAFYLCASSIGWGGTGGANVLTFGAGSRLTVL.

The count of this clone is one. This chain uses TRBV6-2 or TRBV6-3 with TRBJ1-2; D is perhaps TRBD1 (5 bases). The CDR3 consists of 16 residues. Trimming removed 6 bases at V and 0 bases at J, with 17 bases between. The V gene's germline CDR1 is MNHEY and CDR2 SVGEGT. CDR3 residues: CASRYTGSRTNYGYTF. The CDR3 bases are TGTGCCAGCAGGTACACAGGAAGTAGGACTAACTATGGCTACACCTTC.

The chain has TRBV10-3 and TRBJ2-7; no clear D gene. Trimming took 2 bases from V and 7 from J, leaving 9 bases between them. The CDR3 runs 12 residues. Germline CDR1 ENHRY, CDR2 SYGVKD. The CDR3 DNA follows: TGTGCCATCAGTGAGCAGGTGGGGGAGCAGTACTTC. Encoded protein: CAISEQVGEQYF.

The rearrangement joins TRBV27 to TRBJ1-2; D call uncertain. Trimming took off 5 bases at V and 6 bases at J, with 19 bases between the two ends. Germline-derived CDR1 and CDR2 are MNHEY and SMNVEV (reference sequence). The CDR3 is 15 residues long. CDR3 nucleotides: TGTGCCAGCAGTCCCTCAGCCGCCCGTTCTGATGGCTACACCTTC. It is translated as CASSPSAARSDGYTF.

V usage is TRBV5-1 and J usage is TRBJ2-1; 7 bases agree with TRBD2. The CDR3 consists of 17 residues. V trimming: 1 base; J trimming: 4 bases; junction bases outside the gene matches: 11. CDR1 and CDR2 from the germline V gene are SGHRS and YFSETQ. CDR3 sequence (DNA): TGCGCCAGCAGCTTGCTCACTAGCGCTGCCCATTACAATGAGCAGTTCTTC. The encoded protein is CASSLLTSAAHYNEQFF.

The chain recombines TRBV19 with TRBJ1-5; 7 nucleotides line up with TRBD1. CDR3 length: 15 amino acids. The germline V gene encodes CDR1 LNHDA and CDR2 SQIVND (reference sequence). V was clipped by 5 bases and J by 3 bases; unmatched bases: 7. CDR3 coding DNA: TGTGCCAGTAGTCTTGGACAGGTCACCAATCAGCCCCAGCATTTT. Translated: CASSLGQVTNQPQHF.

The chain has TRBV11-2 and TRBJ2-7; TRBD1 aligns across 7 bases. CDR1 and CDR2 from the germline V gene are SGHAT and FQNNGV. V shed 5 bases and J 6 bases; nucleotides not matched to a gene: 10. This CDR3 region has 14 residues. CDR3 bases: TGTGCCAGCAGCACGACAGGGCCTGCGGGCGAGCAGTACTTC. Protein: CASSTTGPAGEQYF.

This chain connects TRBV6-5 to TRBJ1-2; 7 bases line up with TRBD1. CDR1 MNHEY and CDR2 SVGAGI come from the germline V gene. The CDR3 is 14 amino acids. V shed 4 bases, J shed 4 bases, and the junction held 6 bases outside the gene matches. This CDR3 is CASSFRGKGYGYTF. Here the CDR3 DNA reads TGTGCCAGCAGTTTCAGGGGGAAAGGCTATGGCTACACCTTC.

This chain links TRBV4-1 with TRBJ2-7; weak D call: TRBD1 (5 bases). Germline-derived CDR1 and CDR2 are MGHRA and YSYEKL. The CDR3 is made up of 13 amino acids. The ends were cut back, 3 bases at V and 3 bases at J, with 9 bases in the middle. Here the CDR3 reads CASSHDQGYEQYF. CDR3 bases: TGCGCCAGCAGCCATGATCAGGGCTACGAGCAGTACTTC.

The V call is TRBV7-6, the J call TRBJ1-2; 7 bases line up with TRBD1. The CDR3 contains 13 residues. CDR1 SGHVS and CDR2 FNYEAQ come from the germline V gene. J gave up 3 bases and V 5 bases, and 3 bases lay outside the gene matches. As DNA, the CDR3 is TGTGCCAGCAGCCCGGACAGGTACTATGGCTACACCTTC. This codes for CASSPDRYYGYTF.

In its sample, this clone was seen a few times. This chain connects TRBV5-1 to TRBJ1-4; 8 bases line up with TRBD1. J gave up 5 bases and V 0 bases, and 6 bases lay outside the gene matches. This CDR3 has 16 residues. Germline CDR1 SGHRS, CDR2 YFSETQ. CDR3 DNA sequence: TGCGCCAGCAGCTTGGAGATAGGGACAGGCAATGAAAAACTGTTTTTT. Its protein product is CASSLEIGTGNEKLFF. The full variable domain, rest sourced from reference TRBV5-1 and TRBJ1-4, is KAGVTQTPRYLIKTRGQQVTLSCSPISGHRSVSWYQQTPGQGLQFLFEYFSETQRNKGNFPGRFSGRQFSNSRSEMNVSTLELGDSALYLCASSLEIGTGNEKLFFGSGTQLSVL.